This TCR beta chain was profiled in a study of blood T cells in healthy people across ages. In regard to this clonotype: Its specificity is not known.

Through a sample-barcoded 5' primer and a J-beta primer mix, a second PCR was run for roughly 7 to 12 cycles. Each cDNA molecule was tagged by a template-switch adaptor with 12 random nucleotides. TCRdb re-derived calls from the 5' RACE reads in MiXCR, one entry per CDR3 protein. The sample consists of about 1.5 million distinct CDR3 sequences, 42% of them appearing once. The people who gave samples were healthy Caucasians from Russia, aged about 6 to 100. Findings and caveats of the study: Unsorted PBMC input precluded a conclusive naive versus antigen-experienced comparison. The fall in TCR beta diversity per million T cells was roughly linear with age.

Trimming stripped 4 bases from V and 0 bases from J, with 10 bases between. This CDR3 comprises 14 residues. Germline CDR1 and CDR2: MNHEY and SMNVEV (reference sequence). The TCR originated in a woman aged 18-29 years in good health. Sequencing was done on a sample of blood. The rearrangement links TRBV27 to TRBJ2-7, with a tentative D call TRBD1 (6 bases). CDR3 nucleotides: TGTGCCAGCAGTTATACAGGGAGCTCCTACGAGCAGTACTTC. Protein product: CASSYTGSSYEQYF.